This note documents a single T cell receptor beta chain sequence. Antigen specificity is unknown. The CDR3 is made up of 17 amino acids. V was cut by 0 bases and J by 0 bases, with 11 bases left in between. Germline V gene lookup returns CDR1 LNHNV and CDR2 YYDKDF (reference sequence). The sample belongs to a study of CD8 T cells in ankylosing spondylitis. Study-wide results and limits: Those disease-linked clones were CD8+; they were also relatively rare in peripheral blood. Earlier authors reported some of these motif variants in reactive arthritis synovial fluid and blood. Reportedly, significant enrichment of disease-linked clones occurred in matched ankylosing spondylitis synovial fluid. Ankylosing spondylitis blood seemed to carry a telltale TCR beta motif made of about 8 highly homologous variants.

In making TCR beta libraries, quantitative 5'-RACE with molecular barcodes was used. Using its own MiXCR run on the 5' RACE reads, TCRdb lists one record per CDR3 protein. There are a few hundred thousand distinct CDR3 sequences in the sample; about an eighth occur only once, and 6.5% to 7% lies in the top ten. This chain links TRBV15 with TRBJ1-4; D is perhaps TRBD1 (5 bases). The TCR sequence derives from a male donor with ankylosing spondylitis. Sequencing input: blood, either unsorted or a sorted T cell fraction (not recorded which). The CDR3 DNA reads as TGTGCCACCAGCAGAGAAATTGACAGTGCAACTAATGAAAAACTGTTTTTT. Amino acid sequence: CATSREIDSATNEKLFF.